The T cell receptor beta chain under discussion was sequenced for a study of regulatory T cells in long-lasting Graves disease. Whole-study context: Patients with new Graves' disease had used antithyroid drugs below 3 months.

At least ten counts were recorded for this clonotype. The time point is: newly diagnosed GD, antithyroid drugs for less than 3 months. TCR sequences were obtained from RNA taken from PBMCs. Building of the TCR beta libraries involved iRepertoire HTBI primers and Arm-PCR of CDR3 regions. TCRdb called the multiplex PCR reads again in MiXCR, with one record for every CDR3 protein. The sample holds around 480,000 distinct CDR3 sequences; around 15% are singletons and the top ten take roughly an eighth. A further study also used this sample, focusing on T cells in Graves' hyperthyroidism and ophthalmopathy.

This sequence originates from a man between 35 and 55 years old with Graves disease. Source: peripheral blood mononuclear cells (PBMCs), taken at new diagnosis, from a patient treated with antithyroid drugs.

The CDR3 reads CASSLAATEYYEQYF. The CDR3 coding sequence is TGCGCCAGCAGCTTGGCCGCGACAGAGTACTACGAGCAGTACTTC. The chain recombines TRBV5-1 with TRBJ2-7; perhaps TRBD1 as D (5 bases). Trimming left V 0 bases short and J 3 bases short, with 13 bases between. In germline, CDR1 is SGHRS, CDR2 YFSETQ. The CDR3 length is 15 residues.